The present entry profiles one T cell receptor (beta chain) with its context. What it binds is not known. The data originate from a study of cytomegalovirus exposure and HLA in healthy donors. Researchers ran the PCR with 60 Vbeta and 13 Jbeta primers. Repertoires were generated with immunoSEQ multiplex PCR, while TCRdb's copy carries only in-frame clones and drops some. This sample has about 150,000 clones, with around 60% found just once. The CDR3 covers 16 residues. With V trimmed by 3 bases and J by 1 base, 6 bases remained unmatched. Germline CDR1 LNHDA, CDR2 SQIVND (reference sequence). Study observations and caveats: For most TCR beta V segments, an earlier analysis put the productive rate at about 87% or about 30% of the time. Further analysis was carried out later, and it showed several of the most significant clusters appearing linked to common viral pathogens. Most CMV-associated TCR beta chains appeared HLA-restricted in a later analysis.

The chain recombines TRBV19 with TRBJ1-1, with 9 nucleotides matching TRBD1. Input material: PBMCs. The source is a woman aged 60 to 75 in good health and CMV-seropositive. CDR3: CASSIPQGAQNTEAFF. CDR3 nucleotides: TGTGCCAGTAGTATCCCACAGGGGGCACAGAACACTGAAGCTTTCTTT.